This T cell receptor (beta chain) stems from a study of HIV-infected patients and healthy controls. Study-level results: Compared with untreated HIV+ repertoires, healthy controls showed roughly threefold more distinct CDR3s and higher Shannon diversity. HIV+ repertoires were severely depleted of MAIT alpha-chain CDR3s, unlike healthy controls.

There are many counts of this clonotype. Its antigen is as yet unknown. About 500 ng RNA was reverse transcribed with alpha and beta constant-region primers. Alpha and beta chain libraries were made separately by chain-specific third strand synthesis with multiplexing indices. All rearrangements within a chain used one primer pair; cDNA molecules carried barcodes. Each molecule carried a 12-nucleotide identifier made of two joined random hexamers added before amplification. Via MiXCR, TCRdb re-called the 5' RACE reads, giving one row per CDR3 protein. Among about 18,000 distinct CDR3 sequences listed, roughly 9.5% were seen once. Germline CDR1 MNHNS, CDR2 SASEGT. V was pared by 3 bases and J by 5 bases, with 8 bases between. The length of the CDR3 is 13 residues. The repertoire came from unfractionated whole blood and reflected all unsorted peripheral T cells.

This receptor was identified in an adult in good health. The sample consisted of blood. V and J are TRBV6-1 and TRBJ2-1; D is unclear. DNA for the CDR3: TGTGCCAGCAGTGAGGTAGTGGACAATGAGCAGTTCTTC. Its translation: CASSEVVDNEQFF.